One T cell receptor beta chain is described in this entry. The authors sequenced TCR beta from blood CD8+ and CD4+ T cells. This record comes from a study of CD8 T cells in Susac syndrome. An amount of RNA that ranged from 0.5 to 1 ug was reverse transcribed with random hexamers. Amplification of TCR beta CDR3 by immunoSEQ multiplex PCR spanned 54 Vbeta and 13 Jbeta. One entry per CDR3 protein results from TCRdb running MiXCR on the immunoSEQ multiplex PCR reads. Of around 130,000 distinct CDR3 sequences detected, over 95% appear once; the ten largest clones hold 0.11% to 0.15%. CDR3 length equals 15 residues. Trimming removed 3 bases from V and 1 base from J, with 12 bases in between.

The J gene is TRBJ1-2, the V gene TRBV12-3 or TRBV12-4, with no clear D. The receptor comes from a human donor with Susac syndrome. The sample taken for sequencing was CD4+ T cells from PBMCs. The DNA of the CDR3 is TGTGCCAGCAGTTTGTTTAGGGCTGATAACTATGGCTACACCTTC. This sequence encodes CASSLFRADNYGYTF.